This T cell receptor (beta chain) appears in the sequencing data of a study of CD8 T cells in Susac syndrome. Germline lookup yields CDR1 DFQATT and CDR2 SNEGSKA (reference sequence). The ends were cut back, 3 bases at V and 1 base at J, with 12 bases in the middle. The CDR3 has 14 residues. As concerns this clonotype: As yet, its antigen is unknown.

The study's findings and limits: Clonal expansion was not seen in any Susac syndrome CD4+ T cell repertoire.

Reverse transcription used roughly 0.5 to 1 ug RNA and random hexamers. With immunoSEQ multiplex PCR, TCR beta CDR3 was amplified across 54 Vbeta and 13 Jbeta. Using its own MiXCR run on the immunoSEQ multiplex PCR reads, TCRdb lists one record per CDR3 protein. The sample comprises around 170,000 distinct CDR3 sequences, approximately 94% of which are singletons, and approximately 0.1% rests with the top ten. The sequence was obtained from a human donor with Susac syndrome. The V call is TRBV20-1, the J call TRBJ2-5; D is possibly TRBD1 (5 bases). The sequenced material came from CD4+ T cells from PBMCs. The CDR3 nucleotides read TGCAGTGCTAGGCCAGGGTCCATCCAAGAGACCCAGTACTTC. Amino acid sequence: CSARPGSIQETQYF.